The 16 T cell receptor beta chains presented below share a single source sample, sequenced in a study of shared clonotypes between healthy human individuals. TCRdb's copy holds only in-frame clones and misses some; the assay was immunoSEQ multiplex PCR. The sample records 650,000 to 800,000 clones, approximately 90% being singletons. CD45RO-negative, CCR7-positively selected cells formed the naive CD8 fraction, excluding terminally differentiated effector memory CD45RA+ cells. The sequencing sample was made of naive CD8+ T cells sorted from blood. The receptors come from a man aged 25 to 40 in good health.

The CDR3 DNA sequence: TGTGCCAGCAGTTTGACTAGCGGGAGGGCCCGGACAGATACGCAGTATTTT. Translation gives CASSLTSGRARTDTQYF. The chain employs TRBV27 and TRBJ2-3; 14 bases are shared with TRBD2. Germline CDR1 MNHEY, CDR2 SMNVEV (reference sequence). V lost 3 bases and J lost 3; bases outside the gene matches: 5. The CDR3 runs 17 residues.

This clone appeared once. This rearrangement joins TRBV28 to TRBJ1-3; D unresolved. The germline V and J ends were trimmed by 3 bases and 0 bases, with 6 bases remaining between them. The CDR3 is 14 residues long. Germline CDR1 MDHEN, CDR2 SYDVKM. The CDR3, as DNA: TGTGCCAGCAGTTTCTTACACTCTGGAAACACCATATATTTT. Translating gives CASSFLHSGNTIYF.

The rearrangement links TRBV2 to TRBJ2-1, with 8 positions matching TRBD1. CDR1 is SNHLY, CDR2 FYNNEI, per germline. J gave up 1 base and V 4 bases, and 9 bases lay outside the gene matches. The CDR3 is made up of 17 amino acids. CDR3 nucleotides: TGTGCCAGCAGTGTGACAGGGGAAATGGGATCCTACAATGAGCAGTTCTTC. It yields the protein CASSVTGEMGSYNEQFF.

The V and J genes are TRBV7-9 and TRBJ2-7; 9 positions match TRBD2. The ends lost 5 bases at V and 2 bases at J; junction bases unmatched: 7. Germline lookup yields CDR1 SEHNR and CDR2 FQNEAQ (reference sequence). The CDR3 consists of 15 residues. In DNA, the CDR3 is TGTGCCAGCAGCGGTAGCGGGAGAGTCCCCTACGAGCAGTACTTC. Translation gives CASSGSGRVPYEQYF.

This clone showed up just once. The sample has other DNA sequences that encode this CDR3 too. The J gene is TRBJ2-7, the V gene TRBV7-6; 9 nucleotides line up with TRBD1. The J segment lost 1 base and the V segment lost 5 bases, leaving 3 bases of the junction unmatched. This CDR3 is 14 amino acids long. Germline V lookup: CDR1 SGHVS, CDR2 FNYEAQ. This chain's CDR3 is CASSPGTGSYEQYF. In DNA form, the CDR3 reads TGTGCCAGCAGCCCCGGGACAGGGTCCTACGAGCAGTACTTC.

This chain connects TRBV27 to TRBJ2-1; the D call may be TRBD1 or TRBD2 (5 bases each). Trimming stripped 8 bases from V and 3 bases from J, with 8 bases between. Germline V gives CDR1 MNHEY, CDR2 SMNVEV (reference sequence). This CDR3 comprises 12 residues. CDR3 in DNA: TGTGCCAGCGGGGGAGACTACAATGAGCAGTTCTTC. Its protein is CASGGDYNEQFF.

The chain joins TRBV15 to TRBJ2-1; D is possibly TRBD1 (6 bases). The ends were cut back, 0 bases at V and 5 bases at J, with 11 bases in the middle. Germline V gene sequence: CDR1 LNHNV, CDR2 YYDKDF (reference sequence). This CDR3 contains 15 residues. The CDR3 reads CATSREEDSHNEQFF. The DNA for the CDR3 is TGTGCCACCAGCAGAGAGGAGGACAGCCACAATGAGCAGTTCTTC.

The chain links TRBV27 to TRBJ1-1; weak D call: TRBD1 (6 bases). The germline V and J ends were trimmed by 5 bases and 7 bases, with 20 bases remaining between them. The CDR3 loop spans 15 amino acids. Germline-derived CDR1 and CDR2 are MNHEY and SMNVEV (reference sequence). The CDR3 protein is CASSTSLQGNFEAFF. The CDR3 nucleotides are TGTGCCAGCAGTACCAGCCTACAGGGTAACTTTGAAGCTTTCTTT.

The V call is TRBV27, the J call TRBJ2-7, with D unresolved. CDR1 and CDR2 from the germline V gene are MNHEY and SMNVEV (reference sequence). Trimming took 6 bases from V and 2 from J, leaving 17 bases between them. The CDR3 has 15 residues. Here the CDR3 reads CASSPGSIVPYEQYF. The CDR3 nucleotides read TGTGCCAGCAGCCCGGGCTCGATCGTACCCTACGAGCAGTACTTC.

The CDR3 DNA reads as TGTGCCAGCAGTTTAAGCGACGGCACAGATACGCAGTATTTT. It specifies CASSLSDGTDTQYF. The J gene is TRBJ2-3, the V gene TRBV27; D call uncertain. The CDR3 has 14 amino acids. The germline CDR1 and CDR2 sequences are MNHEY and SMNVEV (reference sequence). V dropped 2 bases and J dropped 1 base, with 7 bases sitting between them.

The rearrangement uses TRBV10-2 and TRBJ1-2, with 12 positions matching TRBD1. The CDR3 is 19 residues long. The ends lost 4 bases at V and 1 base at J; junction bases unmatched: 13. The V gene's germline CDR1 is WSHSY and CDR2 SAAADI. The CDR3 DNA sequence: TGCGCCAGCAGTGCTATTCCGGGACAGGGGGCGACGAGTAACTATGGCTACACCTTC. Its translation is CASSAIPGQGATSNYGYTF.

V gene TRBV4-3 combines with J gene TRBJ1-1; 9 bases map to TRBD1. CDR1 is LGHNA, CDR2 YSLEER, per germline. This CDR3 spans 15 amino acids. The J segment lost 2 bases and the V segment lost 3 bases, leaving 4 bases of the junction unmatched. The CDR3, as DNA: TGCGCCAGCAGCCAGACGGACAGGGGAAACACTGAAGCTTTCTTT. It encodes CASSQTDRGNTEAFF.

Only a few counts were recorded for this clone. This chain uses TRBV4-1 with TRBJ2-2; TRBD1 might be the D (6 bases). CDR1 is MGHRA, CDR2 YSYEKL, per germline. V dropped 1 base and J dropped 4 bases, with 7 bases sitting between them. There are 14 residues in the CDR3. CDR3 coding DNA: TGCGCCAGCAGCCAAGCCAGGGGCACCGGGGAGCTGTTTTTT. This sequence encodes CASSQARGTGELFF.

This clone was seen only once. The chain has TRBV25-1 and TRBJ2-6; D gene unclear. The CDR3 runs to 15 residues. The germline V and J ends were trimmed by 2 bases and 2 bases, with 7 bases remaining between them. CDR1 and CDR2 (germline): MGHDK, SYGVNS. Here the CDR3 DNA reads TGTGCCAGCAGTGAACAGGATACTGGGGCCAACGTCCTGACTTTC. Translated, it gives CASSEQDTGANVLTF.

The chain employs TRBV9 and TRBJ2-7; TRBD2 matches at 9 bases. This CDR3 spans 15 amino acids. CDR1 and CDR2 (germline): SGDLS, YYNGEE. Trimming removed 7 bases from V and 5 bases from J; junction bases left unmatched: 13. The CDR3 coding sequence is TGTGCCAGCGCTGCGGGGAGCGGGAGGAAAGACGAGCAGTACTTC. Protein: CASAAGSGRKDEQYF.

The chain carries TRBV21-1 and TRBJ2-1; the table's TRBD2 call for D was not verified on the DNA. TRBV21-1 is a listed pseudogene. This CDR3 region has 13 residues. DNA of the CDR3: TGTGCCAGCCGAACGGCCGGGGACAATGAGCAGTTCTTC. It codes for CASRTAGDNEQFF.